This TCR beta chain stems from a study of shared clonotypes between healthy human individuals. The germline V gene encodes CDR1 SGDLS and CDR2 YYNGEE. The ends were cut back, 4 bases at V and 5 bases at J, with 12 bases in the middle. CDR3 size: 13 residues. This clone has more than one count but fewer than ten. What it binds is not known. TCRdb's table, derived via immunoSEQ multiplex PCR, lists solely in-frame clones and lacks some. The sample shows about 1 million clones, roughly 80% of them seen only once. Overall study findings and caveats: Represented diversity, genetic and exposure-history alike, was limited by few donors. Measured sharing among donors was expected to vary with sequencing depth. Approximately 5.1% was the fraction of naive CD4 clonotypes found shared across a few donors.

This clonotype originated in a man between 18 and 35 years old in good health. The chain employs TRBV9 and TRBJ2-5; D remains ambiguous. Sequenced input: memory CD4+ T cells sorted from blood. Subset: CD45RA-negative fraction. In DNA form, the CDR3 reads TGTGCCAGCAGCCCTAGGGCCGTTGAGACCCAGTACTTC. Amino acids: CASSPRAVETQYF.